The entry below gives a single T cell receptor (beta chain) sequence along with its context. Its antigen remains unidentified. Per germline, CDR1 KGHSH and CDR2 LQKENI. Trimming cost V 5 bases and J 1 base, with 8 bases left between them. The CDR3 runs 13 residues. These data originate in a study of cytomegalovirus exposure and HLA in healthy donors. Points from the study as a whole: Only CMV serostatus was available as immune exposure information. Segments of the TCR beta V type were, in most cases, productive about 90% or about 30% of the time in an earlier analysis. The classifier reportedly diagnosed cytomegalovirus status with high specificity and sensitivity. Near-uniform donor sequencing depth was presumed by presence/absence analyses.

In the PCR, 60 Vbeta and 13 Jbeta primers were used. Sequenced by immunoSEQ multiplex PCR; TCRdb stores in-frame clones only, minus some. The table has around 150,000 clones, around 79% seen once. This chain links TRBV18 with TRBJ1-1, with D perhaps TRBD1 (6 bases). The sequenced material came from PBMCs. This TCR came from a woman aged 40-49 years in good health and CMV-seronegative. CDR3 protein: CASSVDRNTEAFF. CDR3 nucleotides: TGTGCCAGCTCAGTGGACAGGAACACTGAAGCTTTCTTT.